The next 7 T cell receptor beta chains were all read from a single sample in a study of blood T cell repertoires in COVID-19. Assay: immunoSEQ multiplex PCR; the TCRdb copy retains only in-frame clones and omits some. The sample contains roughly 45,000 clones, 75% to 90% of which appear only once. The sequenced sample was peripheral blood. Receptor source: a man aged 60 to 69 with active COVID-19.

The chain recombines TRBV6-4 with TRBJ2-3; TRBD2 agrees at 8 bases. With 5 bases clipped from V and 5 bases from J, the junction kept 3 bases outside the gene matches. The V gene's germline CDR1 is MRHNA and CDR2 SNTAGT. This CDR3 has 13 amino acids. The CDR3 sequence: CASSPGLGDTQYF. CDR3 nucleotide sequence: TGTGCCAGCAGTCCGGGACTAGGAGATACGCAGTATTTT.

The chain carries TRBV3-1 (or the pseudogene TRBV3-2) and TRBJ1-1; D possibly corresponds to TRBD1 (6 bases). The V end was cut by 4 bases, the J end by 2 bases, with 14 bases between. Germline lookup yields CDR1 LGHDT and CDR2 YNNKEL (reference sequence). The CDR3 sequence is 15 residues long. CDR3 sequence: CASSLGTISNTEAFF. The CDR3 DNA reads TGTGCCAGCAGCCTCGGGACAATCTCCAACACTGAAGCTTTCTTT.

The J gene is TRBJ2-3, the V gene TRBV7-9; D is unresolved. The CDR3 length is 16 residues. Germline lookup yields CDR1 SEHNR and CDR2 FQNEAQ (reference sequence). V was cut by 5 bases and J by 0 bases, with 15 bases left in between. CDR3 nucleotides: TGTGCCAGCAGCACCCGAGGCGCCCCAAGCACAGATACGCAGTATTTT. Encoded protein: CASSTRGAPSTDTQYF.

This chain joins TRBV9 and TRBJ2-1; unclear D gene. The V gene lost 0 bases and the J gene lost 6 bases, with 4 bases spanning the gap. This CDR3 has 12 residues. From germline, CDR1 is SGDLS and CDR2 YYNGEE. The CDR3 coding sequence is TGTGCCAGCAGCGTAGGACTCAATGAGCAGTTCTTC. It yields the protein CASSVGLNEQFF.

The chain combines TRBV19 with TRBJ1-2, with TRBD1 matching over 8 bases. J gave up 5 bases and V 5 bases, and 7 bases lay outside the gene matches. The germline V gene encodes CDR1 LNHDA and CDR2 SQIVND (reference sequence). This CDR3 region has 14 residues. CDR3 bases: TGTGCCAGTAGTGACGGACAGGGCGGGTATGGCTACACCTTC. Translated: CASSDGQGGYGYTF.

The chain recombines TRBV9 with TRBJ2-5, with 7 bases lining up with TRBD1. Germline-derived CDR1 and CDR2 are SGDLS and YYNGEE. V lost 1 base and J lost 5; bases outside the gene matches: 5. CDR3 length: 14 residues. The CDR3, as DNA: TGTGCCAGCAGCGTAACAGGGGAAGGGGAGACCCAGTACTTC. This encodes CASSVTGEGETQYF.

As DNA, the CDR3 is TGTGCCAGCAGCGTAGGGGGAGCGGACACAGATACGCAGTATTTT. Its protein product is CASSVGGADTDTQYF. This chain links TRBV9 with TRBJ2-3; TRBD2 might be the D (5 bases). The CDR3 length is 15 residues. CDR1 is SGDLS, CDR2 YYNGEE, per germline. V was clipped by 0 bases and J by 2 bases, with 10 bases between them.